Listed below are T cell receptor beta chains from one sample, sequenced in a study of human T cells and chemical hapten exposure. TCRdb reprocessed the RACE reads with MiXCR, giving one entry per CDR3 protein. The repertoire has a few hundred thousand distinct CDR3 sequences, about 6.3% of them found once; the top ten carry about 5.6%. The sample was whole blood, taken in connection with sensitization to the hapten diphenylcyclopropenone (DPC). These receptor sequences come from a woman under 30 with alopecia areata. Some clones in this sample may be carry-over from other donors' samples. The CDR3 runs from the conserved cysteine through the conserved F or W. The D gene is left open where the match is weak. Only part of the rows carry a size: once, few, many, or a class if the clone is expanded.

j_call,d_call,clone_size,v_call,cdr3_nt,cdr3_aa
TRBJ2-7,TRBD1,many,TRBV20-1,TGCAGTGCTAGAAGGCTAGGACAGGGGGGTTACGAGCAGTACTTC,CSARRLGQGGYEQYF
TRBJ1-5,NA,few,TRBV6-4,TGTGCCAGCAGAAGGACAGATATTAATAATCAGCCCCAGCATTTT,CASRRTDINNQPQHF
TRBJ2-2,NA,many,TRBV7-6,TGTGCCAGCAGCTCCTTACGGGGTAACACCGGGGAGCTGTTTTTT,CASSSLRGNTGELFF
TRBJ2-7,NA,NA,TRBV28,TGTGCCAGCAGCCTCCACACGGCCTACGAGCAGTACTTC,CASSLHTAYEQYF
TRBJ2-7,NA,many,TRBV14,TGTGCCAGCAGCCAAGATAGGGACTCATTGGAGCAGTACTTC,CASSQDRDSLEQYF
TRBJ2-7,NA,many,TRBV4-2,TGTGCCAGCAGCCAAGATATGGGGGACTACGAGCAGTACTTC,CASSQDMGDYEQYF
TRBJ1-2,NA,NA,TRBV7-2,TGTGCCAGCAGCTTAGAGGTCGGGGACAACTATGGCTACACCTTC,CASSLEVGDNYGYTF
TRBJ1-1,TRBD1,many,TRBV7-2,TGTGCCAGCAGGACATCGACAGGGAGGAACACTGAAGCTTTCTTT,CASRTSTGRNTEAFF
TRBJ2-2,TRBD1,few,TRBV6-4,TGTGCCAGCAGCCGACAGGGGTGGACGAGCACCGGGGAGCTGTTTTTT,CASSRQGWTSTGELFF
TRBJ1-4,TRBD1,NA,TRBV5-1,TGCGCCAGCAGCAGCGGGACAGGGGTATTCGCAGAAAAACTGTTTTTT,CASSSGTGVFAEKLFF
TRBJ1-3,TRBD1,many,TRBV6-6,TGTGCCAGCAGGCAGACAGGGTCTGGAAACACCATATATTTT,CASRQTGSGNTIYF
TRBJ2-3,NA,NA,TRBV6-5,TGTGCCAGCAGTTATCGGGACCAAACAGATACGCAGTATTTT,CASSYRDQTDTQYF